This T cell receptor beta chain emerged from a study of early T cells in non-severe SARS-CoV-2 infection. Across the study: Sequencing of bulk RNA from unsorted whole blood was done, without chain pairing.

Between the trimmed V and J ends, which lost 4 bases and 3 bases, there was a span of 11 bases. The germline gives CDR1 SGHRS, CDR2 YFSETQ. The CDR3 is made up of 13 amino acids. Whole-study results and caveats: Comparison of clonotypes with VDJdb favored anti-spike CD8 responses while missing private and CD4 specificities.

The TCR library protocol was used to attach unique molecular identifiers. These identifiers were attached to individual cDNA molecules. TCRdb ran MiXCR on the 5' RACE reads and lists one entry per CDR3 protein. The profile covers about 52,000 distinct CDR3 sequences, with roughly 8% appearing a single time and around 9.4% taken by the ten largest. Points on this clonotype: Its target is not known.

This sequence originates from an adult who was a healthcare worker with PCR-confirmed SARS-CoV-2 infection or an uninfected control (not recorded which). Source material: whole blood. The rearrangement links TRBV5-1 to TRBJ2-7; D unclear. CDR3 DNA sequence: TGCGCCAGCAGCGAAAATTGGAGCTACGAGCAGTACTTC. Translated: CASSENWSYEQYF.